The T cell receptor (beta chain) described here comes from a study of T-cell reconstitution after alpha-beta-depleted transplantation in children (TCRdb year 2016). At the level of the whole study: T-cell immune reconstitution after TCRalphabeta/CD19-depleted allogeneic hematopoietic cell transplantation in children was quantitatively tracked in the study by means of TCR repertoire profiling. Paper-wide results and their limitations: In some patients, high TCRbeta diversity at day 60 was attributed to recipient T cells and intrathymic progenitors that had survived conditioning. Over subsequent months, a decline in hyperexpanded clone frequencies was noted, and after one year, T-cell counts and TCRbeta diversity were mostly ascribed to newly produced T cells. Apparently early alphabetaT-cell count recovery about two months after transplant reportedly relied on only several hundred rapidly expanded clones derived from non-depleted graft cells.

The treatment or condition label here, explained by the study, means: allogeneic hematopoietic cell transplantation with graft depleted of TCRalphabeta T cells and CD19 B cells. The children who served as transplant recipients had been given grafts of TCRalphabeta/CD19-depleted allogeneic hematopoietic cells. Library creation used PCR. Sequencing instrument: Illumina HiSeq 2500. To normalize quantification of the TCRbeta repertoire, the TCR libraries were built with molecular barcoding that relied on unique molecular identifiers. TCRdb reran the public reads through fastp at Q25 and MiXCR, keeping productive beta chains. Each CDR3 protein gets just one entry, which takes the most common genes and DNA from the rows behind it. The sample data list around 500,000 distinct CDR3 sequences, and more than 20% of these were observed just once. The ten top clones hold 12% to 15% of the sample. The table lists this clonotype with a few counts. No cognate antigen has been identified for it. No clone much larger than this one lies a single base away; base qualities are absent.

According to the germline V gene, CDR1 reads SGHDT and CDR2 reads YYEEEE. Taken from cysteine to phenylalanine, the CDR3 has 16 residues. Kept here is only the CDR3 DNA, which spans 48 bases and is read in frame from base 1. V lost 4 bases and J lost 0 bases; the stretch between them is 15 bases long. The sample consisted of PBMCs, mostly from graft donor cells, taken 360 days after TCRalphabeta/CD19-depleted stem cell transplant. The sequence was collected from a boy under two years old who had a stem cell transplant for acute myeloid leukemia, so the T cells may come from the graft donor. Recombination linked TRBV5-6 to TRBJ2-3; TRBD2 is a possible D gene, resting on 7 matching bases. The encoded CDR3 is CASSGGGVRSTDTQYF. The nucleotide sequence is TGTGCCAGCAGCGGAGGGGGGGTCAGGAGCACAGATACGCAGTATTTT.